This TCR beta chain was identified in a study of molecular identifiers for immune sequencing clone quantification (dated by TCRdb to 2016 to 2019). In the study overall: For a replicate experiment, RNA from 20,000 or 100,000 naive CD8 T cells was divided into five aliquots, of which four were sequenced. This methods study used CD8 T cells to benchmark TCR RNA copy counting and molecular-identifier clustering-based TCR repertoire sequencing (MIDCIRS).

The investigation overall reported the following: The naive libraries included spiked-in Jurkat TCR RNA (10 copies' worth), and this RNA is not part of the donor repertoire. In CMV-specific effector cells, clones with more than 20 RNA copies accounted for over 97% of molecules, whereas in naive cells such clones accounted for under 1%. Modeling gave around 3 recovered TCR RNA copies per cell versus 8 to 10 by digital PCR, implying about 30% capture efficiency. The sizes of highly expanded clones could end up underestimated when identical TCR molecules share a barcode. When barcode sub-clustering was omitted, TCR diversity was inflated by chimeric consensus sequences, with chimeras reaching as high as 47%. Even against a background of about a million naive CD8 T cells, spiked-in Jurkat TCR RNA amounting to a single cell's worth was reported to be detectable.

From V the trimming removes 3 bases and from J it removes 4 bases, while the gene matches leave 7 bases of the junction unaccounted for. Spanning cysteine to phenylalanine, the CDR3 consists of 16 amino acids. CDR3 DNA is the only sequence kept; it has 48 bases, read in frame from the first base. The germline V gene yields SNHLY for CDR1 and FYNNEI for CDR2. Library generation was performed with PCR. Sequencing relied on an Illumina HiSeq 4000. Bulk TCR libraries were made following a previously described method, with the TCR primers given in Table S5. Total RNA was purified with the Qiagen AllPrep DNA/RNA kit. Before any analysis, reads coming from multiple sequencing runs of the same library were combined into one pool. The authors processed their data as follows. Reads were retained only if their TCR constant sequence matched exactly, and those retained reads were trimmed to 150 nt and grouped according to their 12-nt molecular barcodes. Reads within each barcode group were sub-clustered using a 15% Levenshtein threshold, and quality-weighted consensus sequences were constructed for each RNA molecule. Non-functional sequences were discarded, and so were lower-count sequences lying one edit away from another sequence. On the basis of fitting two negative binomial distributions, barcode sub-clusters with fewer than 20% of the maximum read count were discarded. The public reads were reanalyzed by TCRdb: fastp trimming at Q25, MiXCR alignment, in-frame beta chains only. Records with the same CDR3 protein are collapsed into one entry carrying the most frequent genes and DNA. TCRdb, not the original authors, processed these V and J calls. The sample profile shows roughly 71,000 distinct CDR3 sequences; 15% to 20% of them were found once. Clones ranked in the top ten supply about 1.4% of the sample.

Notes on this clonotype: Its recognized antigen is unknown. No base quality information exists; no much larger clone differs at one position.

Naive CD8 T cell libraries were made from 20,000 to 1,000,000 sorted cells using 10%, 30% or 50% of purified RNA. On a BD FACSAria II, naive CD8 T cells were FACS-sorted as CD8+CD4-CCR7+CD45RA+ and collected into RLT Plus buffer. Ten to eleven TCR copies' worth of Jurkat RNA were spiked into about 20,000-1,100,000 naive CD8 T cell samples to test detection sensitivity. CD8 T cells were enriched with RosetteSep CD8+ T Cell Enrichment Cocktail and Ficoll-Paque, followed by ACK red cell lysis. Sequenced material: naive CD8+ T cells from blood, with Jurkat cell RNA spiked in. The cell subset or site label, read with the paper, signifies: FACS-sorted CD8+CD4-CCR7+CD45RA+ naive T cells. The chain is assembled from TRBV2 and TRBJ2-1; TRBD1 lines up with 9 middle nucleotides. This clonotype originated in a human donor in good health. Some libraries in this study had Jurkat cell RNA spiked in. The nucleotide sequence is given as TGTGCCAGCAGTGAGAGGGGGGGGACAGGGTACAATGAGCAGTTCTTC. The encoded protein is CASSERGGTGYNEQFF.